The clone carrying this T cell receptor (beta chain) appeared a few times. Its antigen remains unknown. Trimming removed 4 bases from V and 1 base from J, with 10 bases in between. The CDR3 runs to 13 residues. From germline, CDR1 is GTSNPN and CDR2 SVGIG (reference sequence). These data are taken from a study of cytomegalovirus exposure and HLA in healthy donors. It was with 60 Vbeta and 13 Jbeta primers that the PCR ran. Using immunoSEQ multiplex PCR, the repertoire was profiled, and TCRdb retains in-frame clones only, with some absent. The sample includes about 140,000 clones, approximately 84% of them seen just once. Study observations and caveats: Presence/absence results assume similar sequencing depth per donor, which may not hold. The analysis excluded some indistinguishable V segments, including TRBV6-2 and TRBV6-3. The study reported that TCR beta sequences accurately predicted HLA-A and HLA-B alleles in most subjects. The authors judged a highly shared variant cluster likely a sequencing artifact.

Sequenced material: PBMCs. This sequence was found in a man aged 25-40 years in good health and CMV-seropositive. The V call is TRBV30, the J call TRBJ1-1, with a tentative D call TRBD1 (5 bases). CDR3 nucleotides: TGTGCCTGGACCGTACAGGAGAACACTGAAGCTTTCTTT. Translating it yields CAWTVQENTEAFF.